The 20 T cell receptor beta chains below all came from one sample that was sequenced in a study of PD-1 blockade in classical Hodgkin lymphoma. Repertoires were generated with immunoSEQ multiplex PCR, while TCRdb's copy carries only in-frame clones and drops some. The sample holds 11,000 or so clones, roughly 81% seen once. Every patient was affected by relapse after autologous stem cell transplantation, while exposure to brentuximab vedotin was not uniform. The input for sequencing was peripheral blood mononuclear cells (PBMCs), taken at baseline. These receptors came from a human donor with classical Hodgkin lymphoma.

J is TRBJ1-4 and V is TRBV11-1; 10 bases are shared with TRBD1. Germline V CDR1 and CDR2: SGHAT, FQDESV (reference sequence). J lost 8 bases, V lost 8 bases, and 5 bases had no gene match. The CDR3 consists of 13 residues. The CDR3 loop reads CASEDRGKEKLFF. The CDR3 DNA reads TGTGCCAGCGAGGACAGGGGGAAGGAAAAACTGTTTTTT.

The chain uses TRBV14 and TRBJ2-7; possible D gene TRBD2, 6 bases. CDR1 and CDR2 (germline): SGHDN, FVKESK. The V end was cut by 0 bases, the J end by 1 base, with 10 bases between. The CDR3 sequence is 15 residues long. The CDR3 bases are TGTGCCAGCAGCCAAGATGGGGCGGGGTCCTACGAGCAGTACTTC. Translated, it gives CASSQDGAGSYEQYF. Complete variable domain (other parts from reference TRBV14 and TRBJ2-7): EAGVTQFPSHSVIEKGQTVTLRCDPISGHDNLYWYRRVMGKEIKFLLHFVKESKQDESGMPNNRFLAERTGGTYSTLKVQPAELEDSGVYFCASSQDGAGSYEQYFGPGTRLTVT.

This clone was seen once. This chain joins TRBV5-1 and TRBJ2-1; 9 bases line up with TRBD2. CDR1 is SGHRS, CDR2 YFSETQ, per germline. V was clipped by 0 bases and J by 5 bases; unmatched bases: 12. This CDR3 contains 18 residues. The DNA for the CDR3 is TGCGCCAGCAGCTTGGTTTCTTTTTCTGCGGGAGGGAACAATGAGCAGTTCTTC. It specifies CASSLVSFSAGGNNEQFF.

The chain carries TRBV6-9 and TRBJ2-7; 12 bases line up with TRBD2. The germline V gene encodes CDR1 MNHGY and CDR2 SVAAGI. The V gene end was trimmed by 6 bases and the J gene end by 7 bases; junction bases not matched to a gene: 13. The CDR3 totals 16 residues. CDR3 bases: TGTGCCAGCAGCCGACTAGCGGGAGAGGGGCGGGGAGAGCAGTACTTC. It encodes CASSRLAGEGRGEQYF.

As concerns this clone: Other DNA sequences from this sample encode an identical CDR3 as well. DNA of the CDR3: TGTGCCAGCAGCCGGACAGGGTCCTACGAGCAGTACTTC. Amino acid sequence: CASSRTGSYEQYF. The gene calls are TRBV5-6 and TRBJ2-7, with 8 bases aligning to TRBD1. With 4 bases clipped from V and 1 base from J, the junction kept 1 base outside the gene matches. Germline V gives CDR1 SGHDT, CDR2 YYEEEE. The length of the CDR3 is 13 residues. Full variable domain (outside the CDR3, taken from reference TRBV5-6 and TRBJ2-7): DAGVTQSPTHLIKTRGQQVTLRCSPKSGHDTVSWYQQALGQGPQFIFQYYEEEERQRGNFPDRFSGHQFPNYSSELNVNALLLGDSALYLCASSRTGSYEQYFGPGTRLTVT.

The rearrangement links TRBV5-3 to TRBJ1-5; D gene ambiguous. TRBV5-3 is given ORF status, its function remaining uncertain. Trimming took off 1 base at V and 4 bases at J, with 15 bases between the two ends. The CDR3 has 16 residues. CDR3 sequence: CARSLFMGELNQPQHF. In DNA, the CDR3 is TGTGCCAGAAGCTTGTTTATGGGAGAACTAAATCAGCCCCAGCATTTT.

In this sample, this clone turned up once. The chain links TRBV5-4 to TRBJ1-1; TRBD1 matches at 9 bases. V lost 4 bases and J lost 3; bases outside the gene matches: 7. Germline V lookup: CDR1 SGHNT, CDR2 YYREEE (reference sequence). This CDR3 spans 15 amino acids. Here the CDR3 reads CASSQGQGRDTEAFF. The CDR3 nucleotides read TGTGCCAGCAGCCAAGGACAGGGGCGGGACACTGAAGCTTTCTTT.

This sequence joins TRBV9 and TRBJ1-4; 9 bases line up with TRBD1. Germline V gives CDR1 SGDLS, CDR2 YYNGEE. The CDR3 has 15 amino acids. Trimming took 3 bases from V and 4 from J; bases not matched to a gene: 4. CDR3 amino acids: CASSERTGVNEKLFF. The CDR3 coding sequence is TGTGCCAGCAGCGAGAGGACAGGGGTTAATGAAAAACTGTTTTTT.

The chain combines TRBV6-4 with TRBJ1-2; D is unclear. V shed 3 bases and J shed 4 bases, with 24 bases lying between them. The germline V gene has CDR1 MRHNA and CDR2 SNTAGT. The length of the CDR3 is 18 residues. CDR3 coding DNA: TGTGCCAGCAGTGAATGGGGTACCTCCGCGAGGCCTTCCTATGGCTACACCTTC. Translating gives CASSEWGTSARPSYGYTF.

The chain carries TRBV6-5 and TRBJ2-1; TRBD2 matches at 11 bases. V shed 5 bases, J shed 4 bases, and the junction held 4 bases outside the gene matches. This CDR3 is 15 amino acids long. Germline V gives CDR1 MNHEY, CDR2 SVGAGI. The CDR3 sequence: CASSLGTSGYNEQFF. CDR3 sequence (DNA): TGTGCCAGCAGTCTCGGGACTAGCGGATACAATGAGCAGTTCTTC.

The rearrangement uses TRBV11-3 and TRBJ2-5; the D is unclear. V lost 1 base and J 5 bases, leaving 5 bases between the germline ends. CDR1 and CDR2 (germline): SGHNT, YENEEA. The CDR3 is made up of 12 amino acids. CDR3 sequence reads: CASSLGRETQYF. CDR3 nucleotides: TGTGCCAGCAGCTTAGGGCGGGAGACCCAGTACTTC.

A few counts support this clone. The chain couples TRBV18 to TRBJ1-1, with D possibly TRBD1 on 6 matching bases. Trimming shortened V by 3 bases and J by 1 base, and 9 bases separated the two germline ends. CDR1 and CDR2 from the germline V gene are KGHSH and LQKENI. CDR3 length: 14 residues. The CDR3 DNA reads as TGTGCCAGCTCACCCCTGGACAGGAACACTGAAGCTTTCTTT. The encoded protein is CASSPLDRNTEAFF.

The gene calls are TRBV7-9 and TRBJ2-2; TRBD2 aligns across 14 bases. V shed 3 bases, J shed 7 bases, and the junction held 1 base outside the gene matches. Germline-derived CDR1 and CDR2 are SEHNR and FQNEAQ (reference sequence). The CDR3 has 15 amino acids. The CDR3 DNA reads TGTGCCAGCAGCTTGGGGACTAGCGGGAGCGGGGAGCTGTTTTTT. Its protein product is CASSLGTSGSGELFF.

The V gene is TRBV5-4, the J gene TRBJ2-3; no firm D call. V lost 1 base and J 0 bases, leaving 12 bases between the germline ends. This CDR3 is built from 16 residues. CDR1 SGHNT and CDR2 YYREEE come from the germline V gene (reference sequence). The CDR3 loop reads CASSLQVSTSTDTQYF. The DNA of the CDR3 is TGTGCCAGCAGCTTGCAAGTATCTACTAGCACAGATACGCAGTATTTT.

The chain is built from TRBV5-4 and TRBJ2-5, with D perhaps matching TRBD1 (6 bases). From germline, CDR1 is SGHNT and CDR2 YYREEE (reference sequence). This CDR3 contains 14 residues. The V and J ends lost 4 bases and 2 bases respectively, with 12 bases between them. As DNA, the CDR3 is TGTGCCAGCAGCCACCCCGGACAGCAAGAGACCCAGTACTTC. Its translation is CASSHPGQQETQYF.

The chain recombines TRBV18 with TRBJ2-1; TRBD2 is a possible D gene (7 bases). Trimming took 7 bases from V and 7 from J, leaving 20 bases between them. CDR3 length: 15 amino acids. Germline lookup yields CDR1 KGHSH and CDR2 LQKENI. Here the CDR3 DNA reads TGTGCCAGCTACCCGGGAAGGGGGGGCCCAAATGAGCAGTTCTTC. Translation: CASYPGRGGPNEQFF. Supplemented by reference TRBV18 and TRBJ2-1, the full variable domain reads NAGVMQNPRHLVRRRGQEARLRCSPMKGHSHVYWYRQLPEEGLKFMVYLQKENIIDESGMPKERFSAEFPKEGPSILRIQQVVRGDSAAYFCASYPGRGGPNEQFFGPGTRLTVL.

The genes are TRBV19 and TRBJ2-5; D might be TRBD1 or TRBD2, each matching 6 bases. V shed 4 bases and J shed 1 base, with 10 bases lying between them. Germline V gene data show CDR1 as LNHDA and CDR2 as SQIVND (reference sequence). The CDR3 covers 14 residues. In DNA, the CDR3 is TGTGCCAGTAGTAAGGGGGGCAGCCAAGAGACCCAGTACTTC. It encodes CASSKGGSQETQYF.

The V call is TRBV5-6, the J call TRBJ2-2, with D uncertain. CDR1 is SGHDT and CDR2 is YYEEEE in the germline V gene. The V end lost 2 bases, the J end lost 0 bases, and 8 bases lay between the germline ends. CDR3 length: 15 amino acids. The CDR3 reads CASSFQPSNTGELFF. As DNA, the CDR3 is TGTGCCAGCAGCTTCCAGCCCTCGAACACCGGGGAGCTGTTTTTT.

The chain joins TRBV11-2 to TRBJ2-1; no reliable D call. Germline CDR1 is SGHAT and CDR2 is FQNNGV. This CDR3 spans 12 amino acids. The germline V and J ends were trimmed by 1 base and 8 bases, with 6 bases remaining between them. The chain's CDR3 is CASSLGGDEQFF. CDR3 bases: TGTGCCAGCAGCTTAGGAGGAGATGAGCAGTTCTTC.

The rearrangement links TRBV5-1 to TRBJ2-5; a possible D gene is TRBD1 (6 bases). This CDR3 has 16 residues. Germline V CDR1 and CDR2: SGHRS, YFSETQ. Trimming left V 5 bases short and J 2 bases short, with 19 bases between. In DNA form, the CDR3 reads TGCGCCAGCAGTCCGTCCCGGGGCCAGGGGCAAGAGACCCAGTACTTC. Amino acids: CASSPSRGQGQETQYF.